The rows below give T cell receptor beta chains drawn from one sample of a study of T cells in tuberculosis. The repertoire was sequenced with immunoSEQ multiplex PCR; TCRdb's copy has only in-frame clones and lacks some. The repertoire has about 49,000 clones, 90% to 95% of them found once; the top ten carry 1.4%. Sequenced here: PBMCs, sampled at tuberculosis diagnosis. The receptor set was obtained from an adult with tuberculosis. CDR3s include the opening cysteine and the closing phenylalanine or tryptophan. A D gene is named only where the DNA matches it firmly. Clone size is given for some rows only: seen once, a few or many times, or a class if the clone is expanded.

TRBD1	NA	TRBV5-1	TRBJ2-3	CASSRGTGVLADTQYF	TGCGCCAGCAGCCGTGGGACAGGGGTACTAGCGGATACGCAGTATTTT
NA	NA	TRBV5-1	TRBJ2-7	CASSPGLSGSYEQYF	TGCGCCAGCAGCCCTGGACTATCAGGCTCCTACGAGCAGTACTTC
TRBD1	NA	TRBV5-6	TRBJ1-4	CASSLGQGFATNEKLFF	TGTGCCAGCAGCTTGGGACAGGGGTTTGCAACTAATGAAAAACTGTTTTTT
NA	NA	TRBV4-3	TRBJ2-1	CASSQDGTSEQFF	TGCGCCAGCAGCCAAGATGGTACATCGGAGCAGTTCTTC
NA	NA	TRBV11-2	TRBJ2-3	CASSLYTDTQYF	TGTGCCAGCAGCCTTTACACAGATACGCAGTATTTT
NA	once	TRBV6-5	TRBJ1-2	CASSVRGSGYTF	TGTGCCAGCAGCGTCAGGGGCTCTGGCTACACCTTC
NA	NA	TRBV7-2	TRBJ1-2	CASSLGGPGYTF	TGTGCCAGCAGCTTAGGAGGGCCTGGCTACACCTTC
NA	few	TRBV11-3	TRBJ2-1	CASSSTVSYNEQFF	TGTGCCAGCAGCTCGACAGTTTCCTACAATGAGCAGTTCTTC
TRBD1	once	TRBV5-6	TRBJ1-1	CASSVPGQGTGTEAFF	TGTGCCAGCAGCGTCCCGGGACAGGGGACAGGCACTGAAGCTTTCTTT
NA	NA	TRBV28	TRBJ1-4	CASSFPRPGRNEKLFF	TGTGCCAGCAGTTTTCCTCGACCGGGAAGAAATGAAAAACTGTTTTTT
NA	NA	TRBV28	TRBJ2-7	CASSTHPLSRHKYEQYF	TGTGCCAGCAGTACTCACCCACTCTCAAGACACAAATACGAGCAGTACTTC